This entry is about one T cell receptor beta chain. Per germline, CDR1 KGHSH and CDR2 LQKENI. V lost 2 bases and J lost 3, with 14 bases in between. The CDR3 totals 15 residues. The sample belongs to a study of blood T cell repertoires in COVID-19. Produced via immunoSEQ multiplex PCR; TCRdb's table is partial and in-frame only. Found here are 150,000 to 200,000 clones, about 81% of them singletons; the top ten hold approximately 8.7%. The sequencing input was peripheral blood. The TCR comes from a woman in her 70s with acute or convalescent COVID-19. V gene TRBV18 combines with J gene TRBJ2-7; D may be TRBD1 (5 bases). The CDR3 DNA reads TGTGCCAGCTCACCATCTGTAGGGGCGGACTACGAGCAGTACTTC. Its translation: CASSPSVGADYEQYF.